This passage covers 8 T cell receptor beta chains from one sample sequenced in a study of cytomegalovirus exposure and HLA in healthy donors. Primers: 60 Vbeta forward and 13 Jbeta reverse. Only in-frame clones appear in the TCRdb table, and some are missing; sequencing was by immunoSEQ multiplex PCR. Of 200,000 to 250,000 clones listed, more than 75% are singletons. Sequencing input: PBMCs. Receptors were obtained from a woman in her thirties or forties in good health and CMV-seropositive.

The J gene is TRBJ2-3, the V gene TRBV4-3; 7 nucleotides line up with TRBD2. V gave up 0 bases and J gave up 5 bases; unmatched junction bases: 8. The germline V gene has CDR1 LGHNA and CDR2 YSLEER. The CDR3 loop spans 16 amino acids. The CDR3 spells CASSQDRRGVGDTQYF. The DNA of the CDR3 is TGCGCCAGCAGCCAAGATCGTCGGGGGGTAGGAGATACGCAGTATTTT.

Worth noting for this clone: Other DNA variants within this sample encode the same CDR3. This rearrangement joins TRBV5-6 to TRBJ1-6; 7 positions match TRBD1. This CDR3 has 14 amino acids. Losses at the gene ends were 7 bases for V and 10 bases for J; bases not matched to a gene: 11. Germline V gene data show CDR1 as SGHDT and CDR2 as YYEEEE. Written as DNA, the CDR3 is TGTGCCAGCTCGTTAGAGGGGGCCTACTCACCCCTCCACTTT. The encoded protein is CASSLEGAYSPLHF.

V usage is TRBV5-6 and J usage is TRBJ1-5; D gene ambiguous. CDR1 is SGHDT and CDR2 is YYEEEE in the germline V gene. This CDR3 has 15 residues. Trimming left V 4 bases short and J 5 bases short, with 16 bases between. Here the CDR3 DNA reads TGTGCCAGCAGCCTCCAGTCCGGGTCTCATCAGCCCCAGCATTTT. The encoded protein is CASSLQSGSHQPQHF.

This clone was counted only a few times. The rearrangement uses TRBV5-1 and TRBJ2-7, with 14 bases fitting TRBD2. The germline V gene encodes CDR1 SGHRS and CDR2 YFSETQ. V shed 4 bases, J shed 1 base, and the junction held 7 bases outside the gene matches. This CDR3 is built from 17 residues. As DNA, the CDR3 is TGCGCCAGCAGCCTCGGGACTAGCGGGAGTGGGTCCTACGAGCAGTACTTC. Residues: CASSLGTSGSGSYEQYF.

The chain couples TRBV19 to TRBJ2-5; 8 nucleotides match TRBD1. The length of the CDR3 is 14 residues. The V and J ends lost 7 bases and 4 bases, in that order; junction bases with no gene match: 8. Per the germline V gene, CDR1 is LNHDA and CDR2 is SQIVND (reference sequence). Written as DNA, the CDR3 is TGTGCCAGTACCGAGACAGGGGTAAGAGAGACCCAGTACTTC. Encoded protein: CASTETGVRETQYF.

V usage is TRBV6-6 and J usage is TRBJ1-1, with D hard to call. The CDR3 length is 14 residues. The V gene lost 7 bases and the J gene lost 5 bases, with 17 bases spanning the gap. Germline V CDR1 and CDR2: MNHNY, SVGAGI (reference sequence). CDR3 in amino acids: CASTPESSGTEAFF. The CDR3 DNA reads as TGTGCCAGCACCCCTGAGTCTTCGGGGACTGAAGCTTTCTTT.

The chain recombines TRBV19 with TRBJ2-7; TRBD2 matches at 10 bases. The V gene end was trimmed by 1 base and the J gene end by 0 bases; junction bases not matched to a gene: 0. The length of the CDR3 is 15 residues. Germline values: CDR1 LNHDA, CDR2 SQIVND (reference sequence). The CDR3 DNA reads TGTGCCAGTAGTATAGGGACTAGCGGCTCCTACGAGCAGTACTTC. It translates to CASSIGTSGSYEQYF.

The sample holds a few counts of this clone. This chain's CDR3 is CASSPRDRRNTEAFF. The DNA for the CDR3 is TGTGCCAGCAGCCCGAGGGACAGGAGAAACACTGAAGCTTTCTTT. V usage is TRBV7-2 and J usage is TRBJ1-1; TRBD1 agrees at 8 bases. The ends lost 5 bases at V and 2 bases at J; junction bases unmatched: 7. Germline assignment: CDR1 SGHTA and CDR2 FQGNSA. The CDR3 covers 15 residues. Full variable domain (remainder filled in from reference TRBV7-2 and TRBJ1-1): GAGVSQSPSNKVTEKGKDVELRCDPISGHTALYWYRQSLGQGLEFLIYFQGNSAPDKSGLPSDRFSAERTGGSVSTLTIQRTQQEDSAVYLCASSPRDRRNTEAFFGQGTRLTVV.